This TCR beta chain originates from a study of blood T cell repertoires in COVID-19. Trimming took off 5 bases at V and 8 bases at J, with 24 bases between the two ends. Germline CDR1 is MNHEY and CDR2 is SMNVEV (reference sequence). The CDR3 has 16 amino acids. Only in-frame clones appear in the TCRdb table, and some are missing; sequencing was by immunoSEQ multiplex PCR. The sample lists nearly 200,000 clones; approximately 87% were seen once. This TCR came from a woman aged 70-85 years with acute or convalescent COVID-19. The chain uses TRBV27 and TRBJ1-2, with no clear D. The sequenced sample was peripheral blood. CDR3 protein: CASSPGVGRPLWGYTF. CDR3 DNA: TGTGCCAGCAGTCCCGGGGTCGGCAGACCCCTGTGGGGCTACACCTTC.